The 7 T cell receptor beta chains below come from one sample, sequenced in a study of vaccination effects on CD4 cells after COVID-19. The table came from immunoSEQ multiplex PCR; TCRdb's copy has only in-frame clones and leaves some out. The table lists 35,000 to 55,000 clones, approximately 70% of them singletons. After more than 8 days in culture, the CD4+ T cells were isolated. Participants were given two doses of BNT162b2 or mRNA-1273 vaccine. No antigen is known for these receptors. This specimen was CD4+ T cells from PBMCs cultured without peptide, taken after COVID-19 vaccination. The receptors originated from a human donor who received a COVID-19 vaccine.

In this sample, this clone turned up once. This chain connects TRBV19 to TRBJ2-6; no definite D call. In germline, CDR1 is LNHDA, CDR2 SQIVND (reference sequence). CDR3 size: 15 residues. Trimming left V 10 bases short and J 0 bases short, with 13 bases between. The CDR3 spells CATGPGNSGANVLTF. CDR3 DNA sequence: TGTGCCACCGGACCGGGTAACTCTGGGGCCAACGTCCTGACTTTC.

This clone was recorded a few times. V gene TRBV7-9 combines with J gene TRBJ1-2; D remains unclear. CDR3 length: 11 amino acids. Trimming shortened V by 5 bases and J by 6 bases, and 7 bases separated the two germline ends. Germline CDR1 and CDR2: SEHNR and FQNEAQ (reference sequence). The CDR3 here is CASSNRDGYTF. The CDR3 bases are TGTGCCAGCAGCAACCGAGATGGCTACACCTTC. The full variable domain, with the rest looked up from reference TRBV7-9 and TRBJ1-2, is DTGVSQNPRHKITKRGQNVTFRCDPISEHNRLYWYRQTLGQGPEFLTYFQNEAQLEKSRLLSDRFSAERPKGSFSTLEIQRTEQGDSAMYLCASSNRDGYTFGSGTRLTVV.

The chain carries TRBV11-2 and TRBJ1-1; 7 nucleotides align to TRBD1. This CDR3 spans 17 amino acids. V lost 5 bases and J lost 5; bases outside the gene matches: 17. Germline V lookup: CDR1 SGHAT, CDR2 FQNNGV. CDR3 residues: CASSDIITGAISTEAFF. In nucleotides, the CDR3 is TGTGCCAGCAGCGACATAATAACAGGGGCTATAAGTACTGAAGCTTTCTTT.

The chain has TRBV12-5 and TRBJ2-2, with 10 bases lining up with TRBD1. J was trimmed by 5 bases and V by 1 base; bases with no gene match: 4. This CDR3 region has 16 residues. Germline CDR1 reads LGHNT; CDR2 reads FRNRAP. The CDR3 is CASGLDRDRGTGELFF. CDR3 sequence (DNA): TGTGCTAGTGGTTTGGACCGGGACAGGGGTACCGGGGAGCTGTTTTTT.

This clone came up once. As DNA, the CDR3 is TGTGCCTGGAACCGGGACAGGTCCAATGAGCAGTTCTTC. Translating gives CAWNRDRSNEQFF. J is TRBJ2-1 and V is TRBV30, with 8 bases lining up with TRBD1. Trimming removed 4 bases from V and 6 bases from J; junction bases left unmatched: 5. This CDR3 region has 13 residues. CDR1 and CDR2 (germline): GTSNPN, SVGIG (reference sequence).

The V call is TRBV6-5, the J call TRBJ1-1; TRBD1 is a possible D gene (6 bases). CDR3 length: 14 residues. The germline gives CDR1 MNHEY, CDR2 SVGAGI. V was shortened by 5 bases and J by 0 bases, with 10 bases between the two germline ends. The CDR3 coding sequence is TGTGCCAGCAGTACAGGGACCTTGAACACTGAAGCTTTCTTT. Its translation: CASSTGTLNTEAFF.

This clone was counted between two and nine times. The rearrangement links TRBV19 to TRBJ1-1; D remains ambiguous. V lost 2 bases to trimming and J lost 1 base, with 8 bases between them. This CDR3 region has 14 residues. The germline CDR1 and CDR2 sequences are LNHDA and SQIVND (reference sequence). In nucleotides, the CDR3 is TGTGCCAGTAGTATATACAGAAAGAACACTGAAGCTTTCTTT. This translates into CASSIYRKNTEAFF.